Below, 3 T cell receptor beta chains from the same sample are listed, as sequenced in a study of Graves' ophthalmopathy and Graves' hyperthyroidism. Amplification of the TCR beta CDR3 regions used RNA transcripts (as template). Amplification began with first-round RT-PCR using HTBI primers, then second-round multiplex PCR was performed. TCRdb passed the multiplex PCR reads through MiXCR, listing each CDR3 protein once. The table records about 620,000 distinct CDR3 sequences, over 20% of them present only once. The sample consisted of peripheral blood. The receptors originated from a woman under 30 with stable Graves' hyperthyroidism. Some clones in this sample may be carry-over from other donors' samples.

This clonotype was seen at least ten times. The chain is built from TRBV12-5 and TRBJ1-1; D gene unclear. V was shortened by 3 bases and J by 1 base, with 18 bases between the two germline ends. Germline V gene data show CDR1 as LGHNT and CDR2 as FRNRAP. This CDR3 comprises 17 residues. The CDR3: CASGFTSSAGRNTEAFF. The CDR3, as DNA: TGTGCTAGTGGTTTTACGAGCTCCGCGGGTAGGAACACTGAAGCTTTCTTT.

The chain uses TRBV4-1 and TRBJ1-2; D unresolved. The CDR3 is 15 residues long. The V and J ends lost 0 bases and 3 bases respectively, with 11 bases between them. Germline CDR1 reads MGHRA; CDR2 reads YSYEKL. The CDR3, as DNA: TGCGCCAGCAGCCAAGATTTGAAGGAGTACTATGGCTACACCTTC. It is translated as CASSQDLKEYYGYTF.

This clonotype has at least ten counts. The J gene is TRBJ1-2, the V gene TRBV6-2 or TRBV6-3, with D hard to call. The CDR3 runs to 12 residues. The germline V gene encodes CDR1 MNHEY and CDR2 SVGEGT. The V and J ends lost 0 bases and 13 bases respectively, with 12 bases between them. The CDR3 sequence: CASSYSMRRCTF. CDR3 nucleotides: TGTGCCAGCAGTTACTCGATGCGGCGCTGCACCTTC.